Following are 18 T cell receptor beta chains from one sample sequenced in a study of shared clonotypes between healthy human individuals. The assay was immunoSEQ multiplex PCR, and TCRdb's table has in-frame clones only and misses some. The table has around 1.6 million clones, under 99% seen once. The sequencing input was naive CD4+ T cells sorted from blood. The subset: CD45RA+ positively selected. The receptors shown here come from a man aged 25 to 45 in good health.

This chain joins TRBV18 and TRBJ2-7; TRBD2 aligns across 10 bases. CDR1 is KGHSH and CDR2 is LQKENI in the germline V gene. There are 16 residues in the CDR3. V gave up 2 bases and J gave up 0 bases; unmatched junction bases: 4. CDR3 coding DNA: TGTGCCAGCTCACCAGGGCCTAGCGGGAGCTCCTACGAGCAGTACTTC. It specifies CASSPGPSGSSYEQYF.

This clone was recorded only once. The rearrangement uses TRBV9 and TRBJ1-1, with a tentative D call TRBD1 (5 bases). Germline V lookup: CDR1 SGDLS, CDR2 YYNGEE. The CDR3 totals 15 residues. V shed 3 bases and J shed 0 bases, with 12 bases lying between them. CDR3: CASSAGLGVNTEAFF. CDR3 nucleotides: TGTGCCAGCAGCGCCGGACTGGGGGTGAACACTGAAGCTTTCTTT.

The CDR3 coding sequence is TGTGCCGCAGTAAGGGTTATAGGGACCCAGTACTTC. Residues: CAAVRVIGTQYF. The V call is TRBV6-1, the J call TRBJ2-5; D gene uncertain. V was trimmed by 11 bases and J by 7 bases, leaving 17 bases between them. The CDR3 runs 12 residues. Germline CDR1 reads MNHNS; CDR2 reads SASEGT.

V is TRBV5-1 and J is TRBJ1-5; 9 nucleotides align to TRBD1. This CDR3 spans 15 amino acids. V shed 5 bases, J shed 3 bases, and the junction held 6 bases outside the gene matches. Germline loops: CDR1 SGHRS, CDR2 YFSETQ. The CDR3 sequence is CASRSGTGHNQPQHF. CDR3 coding DNA: TGCGCCAGCAGATCCGGGACAGGGCACAATCAGCCCCAGCATTTT.

The chain recombines TRBV5-1 with TRBJ2-2; the match to TRBD2 covers 9 bases. The CDR3 loop spans 15 amino acids. With V trimmed by 5 bases and J by 2 bases, 4 bases remained unmatched. The V gene's germline CDR1 is SGHRS and CDR2 YFSETQ. The CDR3 DNA reads as TGCGCCAGCAGGGTAGCGGGAGCTAACACCGGGGAGCTGTTTTTT. As protein: CASRVAGANTGELFF.

The rearrangement uses TRBV5-1 and TRBJ2-1; 14 positions match TRBD2. V lost 0 bases and J lost 7; bases outside the gene matches: 6. The CDR3 has 17 amino acids. Germline V gene lookup returns CDR1 SGHRS and CDR2 YFSETQ. Here the CDR3 reads CASSLAGRTSGRNEQFF. CDR3 DNA: TGCGCCAGCAGCTTGGCGGGGAGGACTAGCGGGAGGAATGAGCAGTTCTTC.

This clone has a single count. The chain couples TRBV5-1 to TRBJ2-1; D ambiguous. V shed 0 bases and J shed 0 bases, with 7 bases lying between them. The germline V gene has CDR1 SGHRS and CDR2 YFSETQ. This CDR3 is built from 15 residues. In DNA form, the CDR3 reads TGCGCCAGCAGCTTGGATCCGGGCTCCTACAATGAGCAGTTCTTC. Protein: CASSLDPGSYNEQFF.

This clone appeared once. The chain links TRBV7-2 to TRBJ2-3; D gene ambiguous. V was shortened by 6 bases and J by 3 bases, with 13 bases between the two germline ends. There are 14 residues in the CDR3. The germline gives CDR1 SGHTA, CDR2 FQGNSA. The CDR3 reads CASSSSPGTDTQYF. In DNA, the CDR3 is TGTGCCAGCAGTTCAAGCCCAGGTACAGATACGCAGTATTTT.

The V call is TRBV29-1, the J call TRBJ2-3; TRBD1 agrees at 7 bases. Germline trimming cut 6 bases from V and 0 bases from J; bases unmatched to any gene: 6. The CDR3 is 14 amino acids. Looked up from germline, CDR1 is SQVTM and CDR2 is ANQGSEA. The CDR3: CSVRQGTSTDTQYF. CDR3 nucleotides: TGCAGCGTCCGACAGGGTACTAGCACAGATACGCAGTATTTT.

This clone was counted a single time. J is TRBJ2-7 and V is TRBV7-6, with TRBD1 identical over 12 bases. Germline V gene sequence: CDR1 SGHVS, CDR2 FNYEAQ. With V trimmed by 0 bases and J by 4 bases, 4 bases remained unmatched. This CDR3 has 16 amino acids. In nucleotides, the CDR3 is TGTGCCAGCAGCTTAGCACCGGGACAGGGGGCTTACGAGCAGTACTTC. This translates into CASSLAPGQGAYEQYF.

Comments on this clone: At one boundary the junction diverges from the germline segment, which might be a read error. The chain has TRBV7-7 and TRBJ2-5; 15 bases match TRBD2. The germline V gene has CDR1 SSHAT and CDR2 FNYEAQ (reference sequence). This CDR3 spans 18 amino acids. The DNA for the CDR3 is TGTGCTAGCAGCTTAGCCTGGACTAGCGGGAGGGCCCGGGAGACCCAGTACTTC. Translating it yields CASSLAWTSGRARETQYF.

The gene calls are TRBV13 and TRBJ2-1; D unclear. Trimming took off 5 bases at V and 5 bases at J, with 10 bases between the two ends. The CDR3 contains 13 residues. CDR1 PRHDT and CDR2 FYEKMQ come from the germline V gene (reference sequence). The CDR3 nucleotides read TGTGCCAGCAGCCTAGACCCCGACAATGAGCAGTTCTTC. Its protein product is CASSLDPDNEQFF.

In regard to this clone: Other DNA sequences in this sample translate to the same CDR3. The chain joins TRBV5-1 to TRBJ2-2; D not resolved. The germline V and J ends were trimmed by 0 bases and 1 base, with 4 bases remaining between them. CDR3 length: 14 residues. CDR1 SGHRS and CDR2 YFSETQ come from the germline V gene. The CDR3 spells CASSLGQNTGELFF. The CDR3 DNA reads TGCGCCAGCAGCTTGGGTCAGAACACCGGGGAGCTGTTTTTT.

The chain employs TRBV19 and TRBJ2-2; tentatively, D is TRBD2 (6 bases). The length of the CDR3 is 20 residues. Germline V gives CDR1 LNHDA, CDR2 SQIVND (reference sequence). With 9 bases removed from V and 0 bases from J, the gap between germline ends came to 29 bases. The CDR3 protein is CASRVRSWIRETSNTGELFF. The CDR3 DNA is TGTGCCAGCAGGGTTAGATCGTGGATACGGGAGACCTCGAACACCGGGGAGCTGTTTTTT.

This chain links TRBV5-1 with TRBJ1-3; a weak D match, TRBD1 (5 bases). This CDR3 contains 14 residues. Between the trimmed V and J ends, which lost 2 bases and 4 bases, there was a span of 10 bases. Germline CDR1 reads SGHRS; CDR2 reads YFSETQ. DNA of the CDR3: TGCGCCAGCAGCTTTGGCAGGGAGGGAAACACCATATATTTT. This codes for CASSFGREGNTIYF.

The chain uses TRBV9 and TRBJ2-5; 9 nucleotides align to TRBD1. The ends lost 0 bases at V and 5 bases at J; junction bases unmatched: 11. Looked up from germline, CDR1 is SGDLS and CDR2 is YYNGEE. This CDR3 region has 17 residues. The CDR3 loop reads CASSVGPQGALGETQYF. As DNA, the CDR3 is TGTGCCAGCAGCGTAGGACCACAGGGGGCGCTGGGGGAGACCCAGTACTTC.

V usage is TRBV7-9 and J usage is TRBJ1-1, with TRBD1 as a possible D gene (6 bases). This CDR3 contains 14 residues. V lost 5 bases and J 5 bases, leaving 15 bases between the germline ends. Per the germline V gene, CDR1 is SEHNR and CDR2 is FQNEAQ (reference sequence). The CDR3, as DNA: TGTGCCAGCAGCCGAAGGGGGACTTTTACTGAAGCTTTCTTT. It specifies CASSRRGTFTEAFF.

This chain connects TRBV18 to TRBJ1-5, with TRBD1 matching over 10 bases. CDR1 and CDR2 (germline): KGHSH, LQKENI. The CDR3 is made up of 14 amino acids. V was pared by 2 bases and J by 7 bases, with 2 bases of the junction left unmatched. CDR3 residues: CASSPGQGEQPQHF. The CDR3 coding sequence is TGTGCCAGCTCACCAGGACAGGGGGAACAGCCCCAGCATTTT. Full variable domain (rest looked up from reference TRBV18 and TRBJ1-5): NAGVMQNPRHLVRRRGQEARLRCSPMKGHSHVYWYRQLPEEGLKFMVYLQKENIIDESGMPKERFSAEFPKEGPSILRIQQVVRGDSAAYFCASSPGQGEQPQHFGDGTRLSIL.